Listed below are T cell receptor beta chains from one sample, sequenced in a study of vaccination and CD4 T cells after COVID-19. MiXCR, applied by TCRdb to the PCR reads, yields one record per CDR3 protein. The repertoire consists of approximately 20,000 distinct CDR3 sequences, with around 45% occurring once and the leading ten covering about 3%. These TCRs are of unknown antigen specificity. The sequencing used CD4+ T cells from blood, cultured in vitro, collected after SARS-CoV-2 vaccination. Every receptor here comes from a human donor who had recovered from COVID-19. The CDR3 runs from the conserved cysteine through the conserved F or W. A D gene is named only where the DNA matches it firmly. The size of a clone is reported for some rows only, either as once, few or many, or as a class for expanded clones.

.	TRBV6-5	TRBJ1-6	few	TGTGCCAGCAGTTCCGAACCCCAGGGGAGCTCCTATAATTCACCCCTCCACTTT	CASSSEPQGSSYNSPLHF
.	TRBV7-3	TRBJ2-3	.	TGTGCCAGCAGCTTAGATTTCGCAGATACGCAGTATTTT	CASSLDFADTQYF
.	TRBV4-1	TRBJ1-2	.	TGCGCCAGCAGCCAAGATAGCGGCCGATACTATGGCTACACCTTC	CASSQDSGRYYGYTF
.	TRBV11-2	TRBJ1-1	.	TGTGCCAGCAGCTTAAACAGGGTAGACACTGAAGCTTTCTTT	CASSLNRVDTEAFF
.	TRBV15	TRBJ1-5	few	TGTGCCACCAGCGGGGGTTCGGGGGGAGGTCAGCCCCAGCATTTT	CATSGGSGGGQPQHF
.	TRBV6-5	TRBJ1-2	few	TGTGCCAGCAGTTCCCTTGGAACCCTCTATGGCTACACCTTC	CASSSLGTLYGYTF
TRBD2	TRBV20-1	TRBJ2-1	once	TGCAGTGCTAGGTTCGCGGGAGGGCGTTTCGCCTACAATGAGCAGTTCTTC	CSARFAGGRFAYNEQFF
.	TRBV7-3	TRBJ2-2	.	TGTGCCAGCAGCCCTTGGCAGGGAGCCGGGAAGCTGTTTTTT	CASSPWQGAGKLFF
.	TRBV18	TRBJ2-7	.	TGTGCCAGCTCACCACTTCCGGGGGTGAGTGCCGAGCAGTACTTC	CASSPLPGVSAEQYF
.	TRBV7-2	TRBJ1-5	.	TGTGCCAGCAGCTTATTACCTAACAATCAGCCCCAGCATTTT	CASSLLPNNQPQHF
TRBD2	TRBV6-4	TRBJ2-7	.	TGTGCCAGCAGTGGGGCGGGAGGACGCTACGAGCAGTACTTC	CASSGAGGRYEQYF
TRBD1	TRBV7-3	TRBJ2-3	.	TGTGCCAGCAGCCCAGGGGGCGGAGATACGCAGTATTTT	CASSPGGGDTQYF
TRBD1	TRBV7-2	TRBJ1-6	.	TGTGCCAGCAGCTCGGGGGACAGGGATAATTCACCCCTCCACTTT	CASSSGDRDNSPLHF
.	TRBV30	TRBJ1-5	.	TGTGCCTGGAGTATAGGATCGTATAGCAATCAGCCCCAGCATTTT	CAWSIGSYSNQPQHF
TRBD1	TRBV28	TRBJ2-2	few	TGTGCCAGCGTCGCGCGCACTCGGGACAGGGCTAACACCGGGGAGCTGTTTTTT	CASVARTRDRANTGELFF
.	TRBV6-5	TRBJ1-1	few	TGTGCCAGCAGTTACTCTCAAGGGAACACTGAAGCTTTCTTT	CASSYSQGNTEAFF
.	TRBV6-1	TRBJ1-5	.	TGTGCCAGCAGTGAAGCGTTTAAGACCCAGCGTTTT	CASSEAFKTQRF
TRBD1	TRBV20-1	TRBJ1-6	.	TGCAGTGCTACAGACAGGGGGGATTCACCCCTCCACTTT	CSATDRGDSPLHF
.	TRBV27	TRBJ1-2	.	TGTGCCAGCAGTTTGAAAGGGGGGAACTATGGCTACACCTTC	CASSLKGGNYGYTF
.	TRBV24-1	TRBJ2-3	.	TGTGCCACCAGTGACCCCGTATGGGATACGCAGTATTTT	CATSDPVWDTQYF
.	TRBV29-1	TRBJ1-1	.	TGCAGCGTTGAAGGACTTCGGGGGAACACTGAAGCTTTCTTT	CSVEGLRGNTEAFF
TRBD1	TRBV6-5	TRBJ1-5	few	TGTGCCAGCAGTTACTCGGGCAGGGGGGCAGGCGGGGGCAATCAGCCCCAGCATTTT	CASSYSGRGAGGGNQPQHF